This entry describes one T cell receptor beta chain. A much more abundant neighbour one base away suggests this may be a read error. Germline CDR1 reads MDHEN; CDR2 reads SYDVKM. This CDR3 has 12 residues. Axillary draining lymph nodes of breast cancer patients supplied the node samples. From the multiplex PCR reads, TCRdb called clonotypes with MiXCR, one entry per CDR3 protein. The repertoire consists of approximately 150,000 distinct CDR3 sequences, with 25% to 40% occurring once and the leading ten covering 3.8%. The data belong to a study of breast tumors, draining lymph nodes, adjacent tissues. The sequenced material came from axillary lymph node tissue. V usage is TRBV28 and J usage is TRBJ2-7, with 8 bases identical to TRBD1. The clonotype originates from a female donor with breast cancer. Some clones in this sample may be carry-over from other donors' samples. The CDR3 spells CASLTGVSEQHF. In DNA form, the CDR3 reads TGTGCCAGCCTGACAGGGGTGAGCGAGCAGCACTTC.